These 22 T cell receptor beta chains share one sample of origin, sequenced in a study of radiation and T cells in renal cell carcinoma. The treatment here: 15 Gy SBRT to primary tumor, nephrectomy 4 weeks later. The repertoire was sequenced with immunoSEQ multiplex PCR; TCRdb's copy has only in-frame clones and lacks some. Of under 5,500 clones listed, around three fifths are singletons. The sample in question was tumor tissue, obtained from a patient whose treatment included radiotherapy and nephrectomy. These receptors were taken from a man aged 60 to 69 with renal cell carcinoma.

This chain connects TRBV30 to TRBJ1-1, with D uncertain. The germline CDR1 and CDR2 sequences are GTSNPN and SVGIG (reference sequence). The V end lost 2 bases, the J end lost 0 bases, and 10 bases lay between the germline ends. The CDR3 is made up of 14 amino acids. CDR3 DNA sequence: TGTGCCTGGAGTTGGGGTCAGATGAACACTGAAGCTTTCTTT. Translating gives CAWSWGQMNTEAFF.

This clone is hyperexpanded (1% or more). This chain uses TRBV5-5 with TRBJ2-7, with 9 bases that match TRBD2. V was clipped by 4 bases and J by 2 bases; unmatched bases: 7. The CDR3 totals 15 residues. The germline V gene has CDR1 SGHKS and CDR2 YYEKEE (reference sequence). CDR3 sequence (DNA): TGTGCCAGCAGCCACAGTAGCGGGAGAACCTACGAGCAGTACTTC. Protein product: CASSHSSGRTYEQYF.

This clone was observed a single time. V gene TRBV9 combines with J gene TRBJ2-1; D is undetermined. This CDR3 contains 15 residues. V was shortened by 1 base and J by 4 bases, with 12 bases between the two germline ends. The germline gives CDR1 SGDLS, CDR2 YYNGEE. The CDR3 region has the DNA TGTGCCAGCAGCGTATTATCAGGTACATACAATGAGCAGTTCTTC. Translating it yields CASSVLSGTYNEQFF.

The CDR3 nucleotides read TGTGCCAGCAGTTTTCGGGGAGGTTATGGCTACACCTTC. Translated, it gives CASSFRGGYGYTF. The rearrangement links TRBV28 to TRBJ1-2; D unclear. The V gene lost 3 bases and the J gene lost 5 bases, with 10 bases spanning the gap. Germline lookup yields CDR1 MDHEN and CDR2 SYDVKM. This CDR3 comprises 13 residues.

This clone ranks as medium-sized. The rearrangement links TRBV7-6 to TRBJ2-7, with 8 bases lining up with TRBD1. The CDR3 loop spans 15 amino acids. Trimming at V came to 5 bases and at J to 6 bases, leaving 12 bases not matched to a gene. Germline V gene lookup returns CDR1 SGHVS and CDR2 FNYEAQ. The CDR3 protein is CASSPMSGQGGEQYF. CDR3 in DNA: TGTGCCAGCAGCCCGATGTCAGGACAGGGAGGCGAGCAGTACTTC.

The rearrangement uses TRBV29-1 and TRBJ1-2, with 7 bases lining up with TRBD1. The CDR3 extends over 14 amino acids. CDR1 SQVTM and CDR2 ANQGSEA come from the germline V gene. Trimming cost V 7 bases and J 7 bases; bases outside gene matches: 15. In DNA form, the CDR3 reads TGCAGCGCCGGTAACAGGGGCCGAGGCTTTGGCTACACCTTC. It translates to CSAGNRGRGFGYTF.

This chain joins TRBV7-9 and TRBJ2-1; D possibly uses TRBD1 or TRBD2 (6 bases each). Germline CDR1 SEHNR, CDR2 FQNEAQ (reference sequence). This CDR3 has 14 amino acids. Deletions cut 0 bases from V and 10 bases from J, with 13 bases between. CDR3 nucleotide sequence: TGTGCCAGCAGCTTAGCTAGCGGAACAGGGGAGCAGTTCTTC. Translated: CASSLASGTGEQFF.

The V and J genes are TRBV21-1 and TRBJ1-1; the table's D call, TRBD1, has no DNA check behind it. TRBV21-1 counts as a pseudogene. This CDR3 spans 15 amino acids. The CDR3 DNA is TGTGCCAGCAGCGAACAGGGGGCGGTGAACACTGAAGCTTTCTTT. As protein: CASSEQGAVNTEAFF.

There are a few counts of this clone. This chain uses TRBV2 with TRBJ1-3; D gene ambiguous. In germline, CDR1 is SNHLY, CDR2 FYNNEI. The ends were cut back, 8 bases at V and 4 bases at J, with 15 bases in the middle. This CDR3 is built from 14 residues. The DNA for the CDR3 is TGTGCCAGCGCCGTCGAGGGCCAAGGAAACACCATATATTTT. Translated, it gives CASAVEGQGNTIYF. Full variable domain (remainder filled in from reference TRBV2 and TRBJ1-3): EPEVTQTPSHQVTQMGQEVILRCVPISNHLYFYWYRQILGQKVEFLVSFYNNEISEKSEIFDDQFSVERPDGSNFTLKIRSTKLEDSAMYFCASAVEGQGNTIYFGEGSWLTVV.

V usage is TRBV9 and J usage is TRBJ1-2; 7 positions match TRBD1. This CDR3 has 16 residues. V shed 4 bases and J 4 bases; nucleotides not matched to a gene: 13. Germline V gene sequence: CDR1 SGDLS, CDR2 YYNGEE. The CDR3, as DNA: TGTGCCAGCAGCATCCGACACGGGACAGACTCCTATGGCTACACCTTC. Its protein is CASSIRHGTDSYGYTF.

The chain couples TRBV7-2 to TRBJ1-2; D unclear. Germline V gene sequence: CDR1 SGHTA, CDR2 FQGNSA. V was pared by 5 bases and J by 4 bases, with 8 bases between. CDR3 size: 12 residues. This chain's CDR3 is CASSPMGYGYTF. In nucleotides, the CDR3 is TGTGCCAGCAGCCCCATGGGCTATGGCTACACCTTC. The entire variable domain, with the rest obtained from reference TRBV7-2 and TRBJ1-2, is as follows: GAGVSQSPSNKVTEKGKDVELRCDPISGHTALYWYRQSLGQGLEFLIYFQGNSAPDKSGLPSDRFSAERTGGSVSTLTIQRTQQEDSAVYLCASSPMGYGYTFGSGTRLTVV.

This clone is medium-sized. This rearrangement joins TRBV7-6 to TRBJ1-2; no firm D call. The V gene's germline CDR1 is SGHVS and CDR2 FNYEAQ. This CDR3 contains 15 residues. The ends were cut back, 1 base at V and 0 bases at J, with 9 bases in the middle. The CDR3 region is CASSLGPASNYGYTF. CDR3 in DNA: TGTGCCAGCAGCTTAGGGCCAGCCTCTAACTATGGCTACACCTTC.

The rearrangement uses TRBV7-2 and TRBJ2-5; D is perhaps TRBD2 (6 bases). The DNA end is a closer match to TRBJ2-7, so the J assignment may be wrong. Germline-derived CDR1 and CDR2 are SGHTA and FQGNSA. This CDR3 is 15 amino acids long. In DNA, the CDR3 is TGTGCCAGCAGCTCCGCCCCTGGGGGGTCCTACGAGCAGTACTTC. It is translated as CASSSAPGGSYEQYF.

The table lists this clone with a few counts. This chain joins TRBV13 and TRBJ2-7; unclear D gene. CDR1 and CDR2 (germline): PRHDT, FYEKMQ (reference sequence). The CDR3 totals 13 residues. The ends were cut back, 1 base at V and 2 bases at J, with 6 bases in the middle. CDR3 amino acids: CASSLAATYEQYF. The CDR3 DNA reads TGTGCCAGCAGCTTAGCGGCCACCTACGAGCAGTACTTC.

This chain links TRBV19 with TRBJ1-2; 7 nucleotides agree with TRBD1. CDR3 length: 13 residues. Germline assignment: CDR1 LNHDA and CDR2 SQIVND (reference sequence). The J segment lost 0 bases and the V segment lost 6 bases, leaving 1 base of the junction unmatched. CDR3 sequence reads: CASRTGTNYGYTF. For the CDR3, the DNA is TGTGCCAGTAGGACAGGGACTAACTATGGCTACACCTTC.

The V and J genes are TRBV10-3 and TRBJ1-2, with D possibly matching TRBD1 (6 bases). This CDR3 is 15 amino acids long. Trimming pared 1 base from V and 2 bases from J, leaving 11 bases between. Germline CDR1 ENHRY, CDR2 SYGVKD. CDR3 nucleotides: TGTGCCATCAGTGAGTTTGGGCAGGGGAACTATGGCTACACCTTC. Residues: CAISEFGQGNYGYTF.

In this sample, this clone turned up once. CDR3 in amino acids: CASSLYPGTFGCYEQYF. CDR3 DNA sequence: TGTGCCAGCAGCTTATATCCCGGGACGTTCGGCTGCTACGAGCAGTACTTC. The genes are TRBV11-3 and TRBJ2-7; D is tentatively TRBD1 or TRBD2 (5 bases each). The CDR3 runs to 17 residues. The V gene lost 2 bases and the J gene lost 3 bases, with 20 bases spanning the gap. CDR1 is SGHNT, CDR2 YENEEA, per germline.

The chain recombines TRBV18 with TRBJ2-5, with no clear D. Germline CDR1 KGHSH, CDR2 LQKENI. The CDR3 length is 12 residues. V shed 3 bases and J shed 3 bases, with 5 bases lying between them. The CDR3 sequence is CASSPQKETQYF. The CDR3 DNA is TGTGCCAGCTCACCGCAGAAAGAGACCCAGTACTTC.

The gene calls are TRBV19 and TRBJ1-1, with 8 bases fitting TRBD1. The V and J ends lost 2 bases and 1 base, in that order; junction bases with no gene match: 3. The CDR3 extends over 15 amino acids. Looked up from germline, CDR1 is LNHDA and CDR2 is SQIVND (reference sequence). CDR3 coding DNA: TGTGCCAGTAGTATATCCGACAGGGGGAACACTGAAGCTTTCTTT. Its translation: CASSISDRGNTEAFF.

This clone is classed as large. The genes are TRBV5-5 and TRBJ1-6, with 8 bases that match TRBD1. The CDR3 consists of 16 residues. Germline V lookup: CDR1 SGHKS, CDR2 YYEKEE (reference sequence). V was pared by 3 bases and J by 8 bases, with 10 bases of the junction left unmatched. The CDR3 nucleotides read TGTGCCAGCAGCTCGTCCGGGACAGGACCTTATTCACCCCTCCACTTT. Its translation: CASSSSGTGPYSPLHF.

The genes are TRBV6-6 and TRBJ2-7; possibly TRBD2 for D (5 bases). CDR3 length equals 16 residues. The germline V gene encodes CDR1 MNHNY and CDR2 SVGAGI (reference sequence). V shed 7 bases and J shed 6 bases, with 25 bases lying between them. Written as DNA, the CDR3 is TGTGCCAGCAAAGGGCCAAAAACATCAATTGAGGGCGAGCAGTACTTC. It encodes CASKGPKTSIEGEQYF.

The J gene is TRBJ2-1, the V gene TRBV16; D uncertain. Germline lookup yields CDR1 KGHSY and CDR2 FQNENV. The CDR3 is made up of 14 amino acids. V dropped 0 bases and J dropped 5 bases, with 8 bases sitting between them. CDR3 in DNA: TGTGCCAGCAGCCAATCGTGGGAACACAATGAGCAGTTCTTC. Its protein product is CASSQSWEHNEQFF. The variable domain in full, with the rest retrieved from reference TRBV16 and TRBJ2-1, is GEEVAQTPKHLVRGEGQKAKLYCAPIKGHSYVFWYQQVLKNEFKFLISFQNENVFDETGMPKERFSAKCLPNSPCSLEIQATKLEDSAVYFCASSQSWEHNEQFFGPGTRLTVL.